Below are 19 T cell receptor beta chains sequenced from a single sample in a study of CD8+CD57+ T cells in acquired aplastic anemia. Patients who underwent sequencing had shown CD8+CD57+ cell expansion by flow cytometry. Genomic DNA, the template, was used for profiling of the TCR beta VDJ and CDR3. From the reads, TCRdb called clonotypes with MiXCR, one entry per CDR3 protein. The repertoire consists of about 200,000 distinct CDR3 sequences, with about 60% occurring once and the leading ten covering roughly 53%. The specimen was sorted CD4+, CD8+, or CD8+CD57+ T cells (not recorded which) from PBMCs. All receptors come from a human donor with aplastic anemia.

This clonotype was found a few times. The CDR3 coding sequence is TGTGCCAGCAGCTTAGAGGAGGGGCGGTTAGATACGCAGTATTTT. Its translation is CASSLEEGRLDTQYF. The rearrangement links TRBV7-2 to TRBJ2-3; the D gene is possibly TRBD2 (6 bases). The CDR3 is made up of 15 amino acids. Germline V lookup: CDR1 SGHTA, CDR2 FQGNSA. V was trimmed by 1 base and J by 5 bases, leaving 13 bases between them.

This sequence joins TRBV14 and TRBJ1-1, with D possibly being TRBD1 (5 bases). With 1 base removed from V and 2 bases from J, the gap between germline ends came to 14 bases. CDR1 and CDR2 from the germline V gene are SGHDN and FVKESK. This CDR3 is 16 amino acids long. CDR3 in DNA: TGTGCCAGCAGCCAAGGTTCCTCAGGGCTTAACACTGAAGCTTTCTTT. Translation gives CASSQGSSGLNTEAFF. Variable domain in full (rest from reference TRBV14 and TRBJ1-1): EAGVTQFPSHSVIEKGQTVTLRCDPISGHDNLYWYRRVMGKEIKFLLHFVKESKQDESGMPNNRFLAERTGGTYSTLKVQPAELEDSGVYFCASSQGSSGLNTEAFFGQGTRLTVV.

The J gene is TRBJ1-1, the V gene TRBV5-1; D unresolved. Germline V gene data show CDR1 as SGHRS and CDR2 as YFSETQ. This CDR3 has 14 residues. Trimming pared 0 bases from V and 4 bases from J, leaving 10 bases between. CDR3 region: CASSLGPTVTEAFF. CDR3 coding DNA: TGCGCCAGCAGCTTGGGTCCTACGGTCACTGAAGCTTTCTTT.

The chain is built from TRBV20-1 and TRBJ2-7; 7 nucleotides match TRBD2. In germline, CDR1 is DFQATT, CDR2 SNEGSKA (reference sequence). With V trimmed by 0 bases and J by 2 bases, 7 bases remained unmatched. The CDR3 has 15 residues. CDR3 in amino acids: CSARDQSSGTYEQYF. For the CDR3, the DNA is TGCAGTGCTAGAGATCAGTCTAGCGGAACCTACGAGCAGTACTTC.

The chain employs TRBV2 and TRBJ1-2, with D possibly matching TRBD1 (6 bases). The germline V gene encodes CDR1 SNHLY and CDR2 FYNNEI. The CDR3 is 16 amino acids. V was pared by 3 bases and J by 3 bases, with 17 bases between. CDR3 in DNA: TGTGCCAGCAGTGATCACAGGGCGAACCTTGACTATGGCTACACCTTC. Translating it yields CASSDHRANLDYGYTF.

This sequence joins TRBV6-2 or TRBV6-3 and TRBJ1-5; 11 bases fit TRBD1. The CDR3 has 15 residues. V shed 5 bases, J shed 6 bases, and the junction held 6 bases outside the gene matches. Germline assignment: CDR1 MNHEY and CDR2 SVGEGT. The CDR3 DNA reads as TGTGCCAGCAGTGAGTGGACAGGGGGCGGTCAGCCCCAGCATTTT. Residues: CASSEWTGGGQPQHF.

This clonotype appeared many times. The chain employs TRBV28 and TRBJ1-6; D remains unclear. Germline CDR1 MDHEN, CDR2 SYDVKM. The CDR3 contains 17 residues. Trimming stripped 5 bases from V and 0 bases from J, with 14 bases between. CDR3 amino acids: CASSISGFHSYNSPLHF. CDR3 nucleotide sequence: TGTGCCAGCAGTATCTCGGGGTTCCACTCCTATAATTCACCCCTCCACTTT.

V gene TRBV7-9 combines with J gene TRBJ2-7; D is ambiguous. This CDR3 has 13 amino acids. V was cut by 1 base and J by 4 bases, with 8 bases left in between. The germline gives CDR1 SEHNR, CDR2 FQNEAQ (reference sequence). This CDR3 is CASSLVGYYEQYF. CDR3 sequence (DNA): TGTGCCAGCAGCTTAGTAGGTTATTACGAGCAGTACTTC.

The V and J genes are TRBV5-5 and TRBJ2-5; TRBD2 agrees at 11 bases. The germline CDR1 and CDR2 sequences are SGHKS and YYEKEE (reference sequence). After removal of 0 bases from V and 5 bases from J, the junction contained 3 bases not matched to a gene. The CDR3 loop spans 15 amino acids. CDR3 sequence: CASSLGLAGSETQYF. CDR3 nucleotide sequence: TGTGCCAGCAGCTTGGGACTAGCGGGGTCCGAGACCCAGTACTTC.

The V call is TRBV7-8, the J call TRBJ2-7; TRBD1 might be the D (6 bases). V shed 8 bases and J shed 0 bases, with 17 bases lying between them. Germline CDR1 SGHVS, CDR2 FQNEAQ. The CDR3 is 15 residues long. CDR3 coding DNA: TGTGCCAGCCGCCTGGGTTTGGGACACTCCTACGAGCAGTACTTC. Protein: CASRLGLGHSYEQYF.

This clonotype was observed a handful of times. The chain combines TRBV29-1 with TRBJ1-1; D not certain. V was trimmed by 5 bases and J by 1 base, leaving 14 bases between them. Per germline, CDR1 SQVTM and CDR2 ANQGSEA. This CDR3 region has 14 residues. The CDR3 DNA follows: TGCAGCGTTTCTCAGGCACTTTCGAACACTGAAGCTTTCTTT. It encodes CSVSQALSNTEAFF.

The chain joins TRBV20-1 to TRBJ2-7; 13 bases map to TRBD2. The J segment lost 3 bases and the V segment lost 2 bases, leaving 1 base of the junction unmatched. Germline-derived CDR1 and CDR2 are DFQATT and SNEGSKA (reference sequence). CDR3 length: 14 residues. Here the CDR3 DNA reads TGCAGTGCTAGAACTAGCGGGGGGGTCTACGAGCAGTACTTC. Amino acid sequence: CSARTSGGVYEQYF.

This clonotype was observed a few times. The CDR3 DNA reads TGTGCCAGCAGTGCCCGACCGGATTCACCCCTCCACTTT. Residues: CASSARPDSPLHF. The chain combines TRBV2 with TRBJ1-6; D unresolved. Germline CDR1 SNHLY, CDR2 FYNNEI. Trimming removed 4 bases from V and 8 bases from J, with 9 bases in between. The CDR3 spans 13 residues.

This clonotype has more than one count but fewer than ten. The chain links TRBV29-1 to TRBJ1-5, with D tentatively TRBD1 (5 bases). Germline assignment: CDR1 SQVTM and CDR2 ANQGSEA. V lost 1 base to trimming and J lost 10 bases, with 14 bases between them. CDR3 length: 13 amino acids. CDR3 DNA: TGCAGCGTTGAAGGAGAAGGGGAGGGACCCCAGCATTTT. Protein sequence: CSVEGEGEGPQHF.

The gene calls are TRBV12-3 or TRBV12-4 and TRBJ2-3, with no clear D. The CDR3 sequence is 15 residues long. Deletions cut 7 bases from V and 8 bases from J, with 22 bases between. The CDR3 spells CASTLGFGWGGTQYF. The CDR3 bases are TGTGCCAGCACCCTAGGGTTTGGGTGGGGTGGTACGCAGTATTTT.

This clonotype was seen repeatedly, ten times or more. The gene calls are TRBV29-1 and TRBJ2-3; 7 bases are a match to TRBD2. In germline, CDR1 is SQVTM, CDR2 ANQGSEA. V was pared by 3 bases and J by 10 bases, with 7 bases of the junction left unmatched. The CDR3 length is 12 residues. CDR3 DNA sequence: TGCAGCGTTGAGGGGCGGGAGCCCGCGCAGTATTTT. Translating gives CSVEGREPAQYF.

The chain recombines TRBV2 with TRBJ2-3; D gene unclear. Trimming took off 6 bases at V and 4 bases at J, with 11 bases between the two ends. Germline CDR1 SNHLY, CDR2 FYNNEI. This CDR3 has 13 amino acids. CDR3 sequence reads: CASSPRLADTQYF. The CDR3 DNA is TGTGCCAGCAGCCCGCGGCTGGCAGATACGCAGTATTTT.

The gene calls are TRBV29-1 and TRBJ2-7, with 14 bases matching TRBD2. The CDR3 totals 13 residues. The trim removed 6 bases at V and 5 bases at J, leaving 3 bases unmatched. Germline V CDR1 and CDR2: SQVTM, ANQGSEA. CDR3 residues: CSVGLAGENEQYF. CDR3 coding DNA: TGCAGCGTGGGACTAGCGGGAGAAAACGAGCAGTACTTC.

CDR3 DNA: TGTGCCAGCAGCCCTTCCGGGGGGGGCCGTAATTCACCCCTCCACTTT. Translation gives CASSPSGGGRNSPLHF. J is TRBJ1-6 and V is TRBV19, with TRBD1 as a possible D gene (6 bases). CDR1 and CDR2 (germline): LNHDA, SQIVND (reference sequence). The CDR3 extends over 16 amino acids. V was pared by 9 bases and J by 6 bases, with 21 bases between.